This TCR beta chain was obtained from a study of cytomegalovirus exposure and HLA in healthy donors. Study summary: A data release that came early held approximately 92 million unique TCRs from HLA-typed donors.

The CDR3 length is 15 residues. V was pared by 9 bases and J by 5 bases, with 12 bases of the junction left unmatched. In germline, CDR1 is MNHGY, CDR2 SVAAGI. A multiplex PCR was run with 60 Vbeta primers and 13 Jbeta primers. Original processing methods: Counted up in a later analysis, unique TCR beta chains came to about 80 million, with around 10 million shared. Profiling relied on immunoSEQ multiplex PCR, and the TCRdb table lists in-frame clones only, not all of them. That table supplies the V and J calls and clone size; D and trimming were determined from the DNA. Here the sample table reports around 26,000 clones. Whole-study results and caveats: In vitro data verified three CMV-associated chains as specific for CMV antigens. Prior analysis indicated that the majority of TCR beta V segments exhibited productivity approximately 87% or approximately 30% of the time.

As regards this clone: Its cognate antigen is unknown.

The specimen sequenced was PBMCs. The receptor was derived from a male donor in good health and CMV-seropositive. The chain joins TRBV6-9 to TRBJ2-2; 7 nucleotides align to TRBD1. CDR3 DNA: TGTGCCAGGAGCAGGGGGACAGACAAAACCGGGGAGCTGTTTTTT. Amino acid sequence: CARSRGTDKTGELFF.